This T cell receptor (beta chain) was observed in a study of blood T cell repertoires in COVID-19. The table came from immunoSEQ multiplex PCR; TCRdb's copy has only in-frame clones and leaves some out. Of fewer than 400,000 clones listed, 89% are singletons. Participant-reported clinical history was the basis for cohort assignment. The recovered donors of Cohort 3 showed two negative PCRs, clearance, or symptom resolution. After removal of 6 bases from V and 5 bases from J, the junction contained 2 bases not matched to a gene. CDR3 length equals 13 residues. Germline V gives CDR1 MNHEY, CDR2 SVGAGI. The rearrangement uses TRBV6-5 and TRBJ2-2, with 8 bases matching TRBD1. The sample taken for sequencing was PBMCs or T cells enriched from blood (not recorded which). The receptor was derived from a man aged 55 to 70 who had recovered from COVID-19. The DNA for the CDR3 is TGTGCCAGCAGGACAGGGGAAACCGGGGAGCTGTTTTTT. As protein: CASRTGETGELFF.